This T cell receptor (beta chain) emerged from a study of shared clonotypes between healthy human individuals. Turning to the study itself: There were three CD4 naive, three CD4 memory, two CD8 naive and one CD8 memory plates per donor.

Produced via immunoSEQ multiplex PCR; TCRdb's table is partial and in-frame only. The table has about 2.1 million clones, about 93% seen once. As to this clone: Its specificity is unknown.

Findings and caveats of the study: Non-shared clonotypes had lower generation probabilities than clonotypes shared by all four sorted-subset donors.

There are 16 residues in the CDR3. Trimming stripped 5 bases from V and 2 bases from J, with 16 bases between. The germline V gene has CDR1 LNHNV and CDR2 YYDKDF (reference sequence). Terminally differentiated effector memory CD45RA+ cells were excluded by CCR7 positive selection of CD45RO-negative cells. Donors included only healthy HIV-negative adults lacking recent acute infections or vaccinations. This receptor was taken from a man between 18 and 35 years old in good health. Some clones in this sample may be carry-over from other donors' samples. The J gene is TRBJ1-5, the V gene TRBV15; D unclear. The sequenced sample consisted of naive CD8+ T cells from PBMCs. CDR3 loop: CATSEGQDLGNQPQHF. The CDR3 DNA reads TGTGCCACCAGCGAGGGTCAGGATCTGGGCAATCAGCCCCAGCATTTT.